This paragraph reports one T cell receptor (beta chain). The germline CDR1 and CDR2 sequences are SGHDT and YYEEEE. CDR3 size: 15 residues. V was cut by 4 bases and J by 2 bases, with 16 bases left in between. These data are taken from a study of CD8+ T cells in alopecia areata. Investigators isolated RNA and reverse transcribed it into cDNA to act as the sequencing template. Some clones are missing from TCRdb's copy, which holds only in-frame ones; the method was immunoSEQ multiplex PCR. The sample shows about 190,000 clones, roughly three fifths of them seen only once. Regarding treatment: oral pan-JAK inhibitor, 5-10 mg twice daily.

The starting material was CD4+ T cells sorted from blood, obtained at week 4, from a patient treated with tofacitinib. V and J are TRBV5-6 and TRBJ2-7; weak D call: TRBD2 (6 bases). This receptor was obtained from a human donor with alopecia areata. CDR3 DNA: TGTGCCAGCAGCCTGGAGGGAATTGTCCCCTACGAGCAGTACTTC. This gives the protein CASSLEGIVPYEQYF.